This passage covers 31 T cell receptor beta chains from one sample sequenced in a study of blood T cells in healthy people across ages. Combining a sample-barcoded 5' primer with a J-beta primer mix, a second PCR ran for about 7 to 11 cycles. MiXCR, run by TCRdb on the 5' RACE reads, gives a single entry per CDR3 protein. This sample has 750,000 or so distinct CDR3 sequences, with approximately 25% found just once. The sample was also linked to a second study, of T cells of mothers and their children.

Sequences were obtained from blood. These receptor sequences come from a boy aged 10-17 years in good health.

The V gene is TRBV12-3 or TRBV12-4, the J gene TRBJ2-3; either TRBD1 or TRBD2 may fit D (5 bases each). This CDR3 is 11 amino acids long. The V end was cut by 8 bases, the J end by 8 bases, with 11 bases between. Written as DNA, the CDR3 is TGTGCCAGCTCCGAGGGACCTACGCAGTATTTT. Protein sequence: CASSEGPTQYF.

This clonotype has ten or more counts. This chain joins TRBV24-1 and TRBJ2-4; 9 bases are a match to TRBD1. Germline loops: CDR1 KGHDR, CDR2 SFDVKD. V lost 4 bases to trimming and J lost 6 bases; unmatched junction nucleotides: 6. The CDR3 consists of 15 residues. The CDR3 DNA sequence: TGTGCCACCAGTGAGTCGGGACAGGGAGGAAACATTCAGTACTTC. Translating gives CATSESGQGGNIQYF.

The chain links TRBV12-3 or TRBV12-4 to TRBJ2-1, with D possibly TRBD1 on 6 matching bases. The CDR3 contains 14 residues. V dropped 5 bases and J dropped 4 bases, with 12 bases sitting between them. CDR3 DNA sequence: TGTGCCAGCAGTAGGACAGCTACATACAATGAGCAGTTCTTC. It translates to CASSRTATYNEQFF.

This clonotype has a handful of counts. The chain joins TRBV7-3 to TRBJ2-1; D possibly corresponds to TRBD1 (6 bases). The last part of the DNA fits TRBJ2-5 better; the J call may be wrong. Germline CDR1 SGHTA, CDR2 FQGTGA. There are 15 residues in the CDR3. The CDR3 reads CASSLTGRRGETQYF. The CDR3, as DNA: TGTGCCAGCAGCTTAACCGGACGAAGGGGGGAGACCCAGTACTTC.

The chain is built from TRBV6-6 and TRBJ1-2; weak D call: TRBD1 (5 bases). Trimming took 6 bases from V and 6 from J, leaving 14 bases between them. CDR1 and CDR2 from the germline V gene are MNHNY and SVGAGI (reference sequence). CDR3 length equals 13 residues. CDR3 bases: TGTGCCAGCAGCCTCGGGGGGGTTGATGGCTACACCTTC. It translates to CASSLGGVDGYTF.

J is TRBJ2-4 and V is TRBV11-2; maybe TRBD2 (5 bases). CDR3 length equals 15 residues. From germline, CDR1 is SGHAT and CDR2 FQNNGV. Trimming took 0 bases from V and 6 from J, leaving 12 bases between them. This CDR3 is CASSLEAGRINIQYF. The CDR3 DNA reads as TGTGCCAGCAGCTTAGAGGCGGGCAGAATAAACATTCAGTACTTC.

A remark on this clonotype: Mismatch with germline at one junction end may stem from a read error. V and J are TRBV6-5 and TRBJ2-1, with 9 bases aligning to TRBD2. The CDR3 is 15 residues long. Germline lookup yields CDR1 MNHEY and CDR2 SVGAGI. CDR3 residues: CASCYRGTSNNEQFF. The DNA of the CDR3 is TGTGCCAGCTGTTATCGTGGGACTAGCAACAATGAGCAGTTCTTC.

This clonotype was picked up a small number of times. The V and J genes are TRBV4-2 and TRBJ1-6; a weak D match, TRBD1 (5 bases). Trimming took 4 bases from V and 5 from J, leaving 9 bases between them. Germline-derived CDR1 and CDR2 are LGHNA and YNFKEQ. The CDR3 is 14 amino acids. The chain's CDR3 is CASSPGTDNSPLHF. CDR3 DNA: TGTGCCAGCAGCCCAGGGACCGATAATTCACCCCTCCACTTT.

This clonotype has a handful of counts. The chain uses TRBV12-3 or TRBV12-4 and TRBJ2-5; D is unresolved. The CDR3 has 14 residues. The ends were cut back, 6 bases at V and 2 bases at J, with 13 bases in the middle. Here the CDR3 reads CASSPTELQETQYF. In DNA, the CDR3 is TGTGCCAGCAGCCCTACAGAGTTGCAAGAGACCCAGTACTTC.

The rearrangement uses TRBV6-2 or TRBV6-3 and TRBJ2-3; 9 nucleotides line up with TRBD1. The V gene's germline CDR1 is MNHEY and CDR2 SVGEGT. The junction had 7 bases not matched to a gene; V was cut back by 6 bases and J by 3 bases. The CDR3 covers 15 residues. CDR3 nucleotide sequence: TGTGCCAGCAGATCCGGGACAGGGCGAACAGATACGCAGTATTTT. Translated: CASRSGTGRTDTQYF.

The chain recombines TRBV27 with TRBJ2-1; D unresolved. The tail of the sequence fits TRBJ2-5 better, so the J call may be wrong. The germline CDR1 and CDR2 sequences are MNHEY and SMNVEV (reference sequence). The CDR3 runs 12 residues. This CDR3 reads CASSLKGKTQYF. The CDR3 nucleotides are TGTGCCAGCAGTTTAAAAGGGAAGACCCAGTACTTC.

This clonotype was picked up many times. V usage is TRBV29-1 and J usage is TRBJ2-4; possibly TRBD1 for D (5 bases). Looked up from germline, CDR1 is SQVTM and CDR2 is ANQGSEA. V lost 5 bases and J 6 bases, leaving 14 bases between the germline ends. The CDR3 contains 13 residues. CDR3 sequence: CSVFPGMGNIQYF. For the CDR3, the DNA is TGCAGCGTTTTTCCAGGGATGGGAAACATTCAGTACTTC. Full variable domain (rest looked up from reference TRBV29-1 and TRBJ2-4): SAVISQKPSRDICQRGTSLTIQCQVDSQVTMMFWYRQQPGQSLTLIATANQGSEATYESGFVIDKFPISRPNLTFSTLTVSNMSPEDSSIYLCSVFPGMGNIQYFGAGTRLSVL.

The chain combines TRBV6-1 with TRBJ1-1; D call uncertain. This CDR3 has 12 amino acids. The V gene lost 7 bases and the J gene lost 6 bases, with 12 bases spanning the gap. CDR1 and CDR2 (germline): MNHNS, SASEGT. CDR3 sequence reads: CASIAGIAEAFF. The CDR3 region has the DNA TGTGCCAGCATCGCCGGGATAGCTGAAGCTTTCTTT.

The V and J genes are TRBV28 and TRBJ2-5, with D perhaps TRBD2 (6 bases). This CDR3 has 14 residues. Germline V gene lookup returns CDR1 MDHEN and CDR2 SYDVKM. V lost 5 bases and J lost 3, with 13 bases in between. The DNA of the CDR3 is TGTGCCAGCAGTCACCCGACTAGTGAAGAGACCCAGTACTTC. Protein: CASSHPTSEETQYF.

The chain carries TRBV20-1 and TRBJ2-5; D could derive from TRBD1 or TRBD2 (6 bases each). There are 15 residues in the CDR3. Germline lookup yields CDR1 DFQATT and CDR2 SNEGSKA (reference sequence). V was cut by 2 bases and J by 2 bases, with 15 bases left in between. CDR3 DNA: TGCAGTGCTAGACGAGCCCGGGGGCAGCAAGAGACCCAGTACTTC. Amino acids: CSARRARGQQETQYF.

V is TRBV7-2 and J is TRBJ2-2; TRBD2 agrees at 12 bases. Germline V CDR1 and CDR2: SGHTA, FQGNSA. V was pared by 5 bases and J by 4 bases, with 5 bases of the junction left unmatched. The CDR3 sequence is 16 residues long. The CDR3 bases are TGTGCCAGCAGCAGGACTAGCGGGGATCCCACCGGGGAGCTGTTTTTT. Its protein product is CASSRTSGDPTGELFF.

The chain uses TRBV5-1 and TRBJ2-3, with D perhaps matching TRBD2 (6 bases). Per the germline V gene, CDR1 is SGHRS and CDR2 is YFSETQ. The ends were cut back, 4 bases at V and 5 bases at J, with 11 bases in the middle. This CDR3 has 13 residues. CDR3 nucleotide sequence: TGCGCCAGCAGCCCAGGGACTGGAGATACGCAGTATTTT. It encodes CASSPGTGDTQYF.

The chain combines TRBV5-1 with TRBJ2-3; possible D gene TRBD1, 6 bases. From germline, CDR1 is SGHRS and CDR2 YFSETQ. This CDR3 comprises 15 residues. V was cut by 0 bases and J by 1 base, with 9 bases left in between. The CDR3 protein is CASSLGEGGTDTQYF. The DNA for the CDR3 is TGCGCCAGCAGCTTGGGTGAGGGGGGCACAGATACGCAGTATTTT.

A few counts support this clonotype. V gene TRBV28 combines with J gene TRBJ2-5; D is undetermined. In germline, CDR1 is MDHEN, CDR2 SYDVKM. The V end was cut by 7 bases, the J end by 2 bases, with 17 bases between. This CDR3 spans 15 amino acids. The CDR3 here is CASTRVVSVQETQYF. The CDR3 region has the DNA TGTGCCAGCACAAGGGTAGTCAGCGTTCAAGAGACCCAGTACTTC.

As to this clonotype: A single base separates this from a much larger clone, so it may be a read error. This chain joins TRBV7-6 and TRBJ2-3, with D tentatively TRBD1 (5 bases). Germline CDR1 SGHVS, CDR2 FNYEAQ. This CDR3 has 14 residues. V lost 6 bases, J lost 2 bases, and 12 bases lay in between. The CDR3 is CASSRQIPTDTQYF. Here the CDR3 DNA reads TGTGCCAGCAGTCGACAGATTCCCACAGATACGCAGTATTTT.

The chain employs TRBV7-9 and TRBJ1-3; D may be TRBD1 (5 bases). Trimming removed 2 bases at V and 2 bases at J, with 7 bases between. This CDR3 contains 14 residues. Germline CDR1 SEHNR, CDR2 FQNEAQ (reference sequence). CDR3 in DNA: TGTGCCAGCAGCTTACTGGGGCCTGGAAACACCATATATTTT. It codes for CASSLLGPGNTIYF.

CDR3 loop: CASLEGTLSTGELFF. CDR3 in DNA: TGTGCCAGCCTAGAAGGGACCCTAAGCACCGGGGAGCTGTTTTTT. The chain carries TRBV12-3 or TRBV12-4 and TRBJ2-2; tentatively, D is TRBD1 or TRBD2 (5 bases each). The germline V and J ends were trimmed by 8 bases and 4 bases, with 17 bases remaining between them. The CDR3 contains 15 residues.

The rearrangement joins TRBV6-1 to TRBJ2-7; the match to TRBD1 covers 9 bases. Germline-derived CDR1 and CDR2 are MNHNS and SASEGT. The CDR3 is made up of 15 amino acids. Germline trimming cut 4 bases from V and 5 bases from J; bases unmatched to any gene: 9. The CDR3 DNA reads as TGTGCCAGCAGTGCCGGGACAGGGATTTCCCACGAGCAGTACTTC. Protein sequence: CASSAGTGISHEQYF.

This clonotype showed up many times. CDR3 sequence (DNA): TGTGCCAGCAGCTTAGGTCAGGGCTACACCGGGGAGCTGTTTTTT. It is translated as CASSLGQGYTGELFF. The rearrangement uses TRBV11-2 and TRBJ2-2; possible D gene TRBD1, 5 bases. The CDR3 is 15 amino acids. With 1 base removed from V and 3 bases from J, the gap between germline ends came to 9 bases. Germline V gene sequence: CDR1 SGHAT, CDR2 FQNNGV.

This clonotype was picked up a small number of times. The J gene is TRBJ2-3, the V gene TRBV7-2; 10 nucleotides agree with TRBD2. V was clipped by 6 bases and J by 0 bases; unmatched bases: 15. CDR3 length equals 19 residues. Looked up from germline, CDR1 is SGHTA and CDR2 is FQGNSA. CDR3 sequence reads: CASRGMGASGGFSTDTQYF. Written as DNA, the CDR3 is TGTGCCAGCAGAGGGATGGGGGCTAGCGGGGGTTTTAGCACAGATACGCAGTATTTT.

In its sample, this clonotype was seen a few times. The chain carries TRBV9 and TRBJ2-5, with TRBD2 matching over 9 bases. The DNA end lines up better with TRBJ2-1; the J call may be wrong. Germline V CDR1 and CDR2: SGDLS, YYNGEE. The CDR3 contains 15 residues. The CDR3, as DNA: TGTGCCAGCAGCGTAGGACAGGGACTAGCCAATGAGCAGTTCTTC. It specifies CASSVGQGLANEQFF.

DNA of the CDR3: TGTGCCAGCAGCTTATCTGGGCCTCACGAGCAGTACTTC. Its protein is CASSLSGPHEQYF. This chain joins TRBV7-9 and TRBJ2-7; the D is unclear. Germline CDR1 SEHNR, CDR2 FQNEAQ (reference sequence). The V end lost 2 bases, the J end lost 5 bases, and 10 bases lay between the germline ends. The CDR3 is 13 residues long.

The chain carries TRBV20-1 and TRBJ2-7; D possibly matches TRBD1 or TRBD2 (5 bases each). CDR3 size: 15 residues. Germline-derived CDR1 and CDR2 are DFQATT and SNEGSKA (reference sequence). Trimming took off 0 bases at V and 2 bases at J, with 14 bases between the two ends. The CDR3 bases are TGCAGTGCTAGAGATGAGGGGACCGCTCCCTACGAGCAGTACTTC. Translating gives CSARDEGTAPYEQYF.

This clonotype was observed a few times. J is TRBJ1-1 and V is TRBV29-1; D unclear. Germline V gene data show CDR1 as SQVTM and CDR2 as ANQGSEA. The CDR3 is 12 residues long. V was cut by 5 bases and J by 1 base, with 8 bases left in between. Here the CDR3 reads CSVSEGNTEAFF. The DNA for the CDR3 is TGCAGCGTTTCAGAGGGGAACACTGAAGCTTTCTTT.

The chain couples TRBV9 to TRBJ2-6; D is unclear. V lost 6 bases, J lost 0 bases, and 7 bases lay in between. Looked up from germline, CDR1 is SGDLS and CDR2 is YYNGEE. The CDR3 contains 14 residues. In DNA form, the CDR3 reads TGTGCCAGCAAGCGAAGCTCTGGGGCCAACGTCCTGACTTTC. This gives the protein CASKRSSGANVLTF.

There are a few counts of this clonotype. This chain joins TRBV12-3 or TRBV12-4 and TRBJ1-6; D not resolved. Trimming pared 7 bases from V and 6 bases from J, leaving 10 bases between. The CDR3 runs 13 residues. The CDR3 region is CASISDGNSPLHF. As DNA, the CDR3 is TGTGCCAGCATCTCGGACGGTAATTCACCCCTCCACTTT.